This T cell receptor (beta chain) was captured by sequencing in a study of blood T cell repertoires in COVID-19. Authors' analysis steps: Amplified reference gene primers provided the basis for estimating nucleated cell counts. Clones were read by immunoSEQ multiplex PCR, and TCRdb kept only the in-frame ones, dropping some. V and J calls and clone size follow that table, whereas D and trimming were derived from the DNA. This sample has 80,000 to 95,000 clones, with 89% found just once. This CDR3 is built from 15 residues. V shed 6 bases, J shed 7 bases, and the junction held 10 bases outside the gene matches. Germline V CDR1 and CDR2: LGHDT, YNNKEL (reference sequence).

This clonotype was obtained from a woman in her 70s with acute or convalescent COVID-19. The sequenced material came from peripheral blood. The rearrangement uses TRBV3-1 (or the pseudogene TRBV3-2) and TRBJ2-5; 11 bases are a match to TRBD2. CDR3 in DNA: TGTGCCAGCAGGCGAACTAGCGGGAGATACGGGACCCAGTACTTC. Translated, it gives CASRRTSGRYGTQYF.